The 31 T cell receptor beta chains listed next were all sequenced from one sample in a study of blood T cell repertoires in COVID-19. Only in-frame clones appear in the TCRdb table, and some are missing; sequencing was by immunoSEQ multiplex PCR. The sample contains 100,000 to 120,000 clones, roughly four fifths of which appear only once. The specimen was peripheral blood. The source of these receptors is an older woman with acute or convalescent COVID-19.

The chain links TRBV6-2 or TRBV6-3 to TRBJ2-2, with a weak D call TRBD2 (5 bases). V was cut by 5 bases and J by 5 bases, with 9 bases left in between. Looked up from germline, CDR1 is MNHEY and CDR2 is SVGEGT. This CDR3 region has 13 residues. DNA for the CDR3: TGTGCCAGCAGTCCGGAGCGGACCGGGGAGCTGTTTTTT. It translates to CASSPERTGELFF.

The rearrangement joins TRBV7-3 to TRBJ2-2; D uncertain. The CDR3 sequence is 14 residues long. V was pared by 3 bases and J by 0 bases, with 5 bases between. Germline CDR1 is SGHTA and CDR2 is FQGTGA. The CDR3 DNA sequence: TGTGCCAGCAGCTTCCGGGCGAACACCGGGGAGCTGTTTTTT. Its translation is CASSFRANTGELFF.

This chain joins TRBV24-1 and TRBJ1-4, with TRBD1 matching 8 bases. Unmatched junction bases numbered 5, after V lost 2 bases and J lost 4 bases. Germline assignment: CDR1 KGHDR and CDR2 SFDVKD. The length of the CDR3 is 16 residues. The DNA for the CDR3 is TGTGCCACCAGTGATTCCACAGGGGGGGGTAATGAAAAACTGTTTTTT. Translating it yields CATSDSTGGGNEKLFF.

The chain couples TRBV6-2 or TRBV6-3 to TRBJ2-2; 10 nucleotides agree with TRBD1. V lost 5 bases and J lost 5; bases outside the gene matches: 2. The CDR3 loop spans 14 amino acids. Germline-derived CDR1 and CDR2 are MNHEY and SVGEGT. The CDR3 is CASSRDRGTGELFF. In DNA, the CDR3 is TGTGCCAGCAGTCGGGACAGGGGTACCGGGGAGCTGTTTTTT.

The V call is TRBV2, the J call TRBJ2-1; the match to TRBD2 covers 12 bases. V shed 4 bases, J shed 2 bases, and the junction held 3 bases outside the gene matches. The CDR3 is 16 residues long. Per germline, CDR1 SNHLY and CDR2 FYNNEI. The CDR3 bases are TGTGCCAGCAGTGGCAGACTAGCGGGAGCCTACAATGAGCAGTTCTTC. Protein: CASSGRLAGAYNEQFF.

The chain links TRBV2 to TRBJ2-2, with TRBD2 matching over 7 bases. CDR1 is SNHLY and CDR2 is FYNNEI in the germline V gene. The trim removed 3 bases at V and 5 bases at J, leaving 6 bases unmatched. The CDR3 sequence is 15 residues long. The CDR3 reads CASSDGGGKTGELFF. CDR3 nucleotides: TGTGCCAGCAGTGATGGCGGGGGTAAAACCGGGGAGCTGTTTTTT.

This clone was counted a few times. The chain recombines TRBV6-5 with TRBJ1-2, with unresolved D. V was shortened by 6 bases and J by 4 bases, with 18 bases between the two germline ends. This CDR3 region has 15 residues. Germline-derived CDR1 and CDR2 are MNHEY and SVGAGI. The CDR3 DNA sequence: TGTGCCAGCAGATCGGTTGTGGGCACGTTCTATGGCTACACCTTC. Its protein product is CASRSVVGTFYGYTF.

CDR3 sequence (DNA): TGTGCCAGCAGCTTGGGGACAGGGTTCTACGAGCAGTACTTC. This sequence encodes CASSLGTGFYEQYF. This chain uses TRBV5-4 with TRBJ2-7, with 8 nucleotides matching TRBD1. This CDR3 spans 14 amino acids. The V gene's germline CDR1 is SGHNT and CDR2 YYREEE (reference sequence). V lost 0 bases and J lost 3; bases outside the gene matches: 2.

The chain couples TRBV28 to TRBJ1-5; 7 bases align to TRBD1. Per germline, CDR1 MDHEN and CDR2 SYDVKM. V lost 8 bases, J lost 1 base, and 8 bases stayed unmatched. There are 15 residues in the CDR3. The CDR3 sequence: CASSDRERSNQPQHF. CDR3 nucleotides: TGTGCCAGCTCCGACAGGGAGCGAAGCAATCAGCCCCAGCATTTT.

The table lists this clone with a few counts. CDR3 sequence reads: CASRWRLIEFNEQFF. The CDR3 DNA reads as TGTGCCAGCCGGTGGAGGCTAATAGAATTCAATGAGCAGTTCTTC. The chain joins TRBV7-3 to TRBJ2-1; D perhaps matches TRBD2 (5 bases). V was shortened by 8 bases and J by 6 bases, with 20 bases between the two germline ends. This CDR3 is built from 15 residues. Germline V CDR1 and CDR2: SGHTA, FQGTGA.

The chain is built from TRBV5-5 and TRBJ2-3; weak D call: TRBD2 (5 bases). Germline values: CDR1 SGHKS, CDR2 YYEKEE (reference sequence). The CDR3 covers 13 residues. The V gene lost 6 bases and the J gene lost 4 bases, with 12 bases spanning the gap. CDR3 bases: TGTGCCAGCATCAAGGGTAGCGCAGATACGCAGTATTTT. Residues: CASIKGSADTQYF. The entire variable domain, with the rest obtained from reference TRBV5-5 and TRBJ2-3, is as follows: DAGVTQSPTHLIKTRGQQVTLRCSPISGHKSVSWYQQVLGQGPQFIFQYYEKEERGRGNFPDRFSARQFPNYSSELNVNALLLGDSALYLCASIKGSADTQYFGPGTRLTVL.

The rearrangement uses TRBV7-2 and TRBJ2-4; possible D gene TRBD2, 6 bases. This CDR3 comprises 16 residues. CDR1 SGHTA and CDR2 FQGNSA come from the germline V gene. The germline V and J ends were trimmed by 1 base and 0 bases, with 10 bases remaining between them. Here the CDR3 DNA reads TGTGCCAGCAGCTTAGTGGAGGGGAGAGCCAAAAACATTCAGTACTTC. This codes for CASSLVEGRAKNIQYF.

The genes are TRBV28 and TRBJ2-7; D unclear. The CDR3 runs 11 residues. Trimming cost V 6 bases and J 3 bases, with 6 bases left between them. Per germline, CDR1 MDHEN and CDR2 SYDVKM. In nucleotides, the CDR3 is TGTGCCAGCAGCTCTAACTACGAGCAGTACTTC. Translating it yields CASSSNYEQYF.

The V and J genes are TRBV27 and TRBJ2-3; 7 nucleotides agree with TRBD2. CDR3 length equals 15 residues. Germline values: CDR1 MNHEY, CDR2 SMNVEV (reference sequence). Trimming at V came to 6 bases and at J to 4 bases, leaving 10 bases not matched to a gene. The CDR3 spells CASSPDSGKADTQYF. CDR3 nucleotides: TGTGCCAGCAGCCCCGACAGCGGGAAGGCAGATACGCAGTATTTT.

The rearrangement joins TRBV10-3 to TRBJ1-2, with TRBD1 matching over 12 bases. V dropped 2 bases and J dropped 3; count of bases not matched to a gene: 1. The CDR3 spans 15 residues. CDR1 is ENHRY and CDR2 is SYGVKD in the germline V gene. CDR3 DNA sequence: TGTGCCATCAGTGAGGGGACAGGGGGCTACTATGGCTACACCTTC. It translates to CAISEGTGGYYGYTF.

This chain joins TRBV6-6 and TRBJ2-5; 7 bases agree with TRBD2. This CDR3 contains 14 residues. Germline V gene data show CDR1 as MNHNY and CDR2 as SVGAGI (reference sequence). Losses at the gene ends were 4 bases for V and 2 bases for J; bases not matched to a gene: 4. CDR3 in DNA: TGTGCCAGCAGTTCACTAGCGTTACAAGAGACCCAGTACTTC. Translation: CASSSLALQETQYF.

The gene calls are TRBV12-3 or TRBV12-4 and TRBJ1-1; D ambiguous. V lost 3 bases and J 2 bases, leaving 7 bases between the germline ends. The CDR3 loop spans 13 amino acids. The CDR3 loop reads CASSFRENTEAFF. The DNA for the CDR3 is TGTGCCAGCAGTTTCCGGGAAAACACTGAAGCTTTCTTT.

The rearrangement uses TRBV2 and TRBJ1-1, with D possibly matching TRBD1 (6 bases). The CDR3 has 15 residues. Trimming left V 6 bases short and J 3 bases short, with 17 bases between. The V gene's germline CDR1 is SNHLY and CDR2 FYNNEI. The CDR3, as DNA: TGTGCCAGCAGGGTCCAGGGGAGGGGTGACACTGAAGCTTTCTTT. It yields the protein CASRVQGRGDTEAFF.

The chain has TRBV3-1 (or the pseudogene TRBV3-2) and TRBJ1-1; 8 nucleotides align to TRBD1. This CDR3 comprises 15 residues. The germline V gene encodes CDR1 LGHDT and CDR2 YNNKEL (reference sequence). V shed 4 bases, J shed 0 bases, and the junction held 4 bases outside the gene matches. The CDR3, as DNA: TGTGCCAGCAGCCCCAGGGGGCCATTGAACACTGAAGCTTTCTTT. This encodes CASSPRGPLNTEAFF.

The chain uses TRBV6-2 or TRBV6-3 and TRBJ2-1, with D tentatively TRBD2 (7 bases). The V and J ends lost 0 bases and 0 bases respectively, with 15 bases between them. The length of the CDR3 is 18 residues. Germline values: CDR1 MNHEY, CDR2 SVGEGT. In DNA, the CDR3 is TGTGCCAGCAGTTACTCTGCTTCGGCGGGGGCCTCCTACAATGAGCAGTTCTTC. It is translated as CASSYSASAGASYNEQFF.

This sequence joins TRBV4-1 and TRBJ2-1, with D possibly TRBD2 on 6 matching bases. Trimming cost V 1 base and J 7 bases, with 11 bases left between them. The CDR3 loop spans 14 amino acids. Germline CDR1 and CDR2: MGHRA and YSYEKL. The CDR3 sequence is CASSQGGERNEQFF. The CDR3 region has the DNA TGCGCCAGCAGCCAAGGCGGGGAAAGGAATGAGCAGTTCTTC.

The chain has TRBV5-1 and TRBJ2-2; TRBD2 matches 8 bases. The CDR3 spans 16 residues. V gave up 0 bases and J gave up 2 bases; unmatched junction bases: 3. Looked up from germline, CDR1 is SGHRS and CDR2 is YFSETQ. The CDR3 protein is CASSLGSGTNTGELFF. Written as DNA, the CDR3 is TGCGCCAGCAGCTTGGGTAGCGGGACTAACACCGGGGAGCTGTTTTTT. The entire variable domain, with the rest obtained from reference TRBV5-1 and TRBJ2-2, is as follows: KAGVTQTPRYLIKTRGQQVTLSCSPISGHRSVSWYQQTPGQGLQFLFEYFSETQRNKGNFPGRFSGRQFSNSRSEMNVSTLELGDSALYLCASSLGSGTNTGELFFGEGSRLTVL.

This clone was seen a single time. The genes are TRBV6-5 and TRBJ1-5; D unresolved. This CDR3 has 13 amino acids. Deletions cut 6 bases from V and 6 bases from J, with 12 bases between. CDR1 is MNHEY, CDR2 SVGAGI, per germline. CDR3 residues: CASSSGGPQPQHF. DNA for the CDR3: TGTGCCAGCAGCTCTGGAGGGCCTCAGCCCCAGCATTTT.

The chain combines TRBV3-1 (or the pseudogene TRBV3-2) with TRBJ2-3, with D maybe TRBD1 (6 bases). V lost 3 bases to trimming and J lost 3 bases, with 7 bases between them. Germline V gene sequence: CDR1 LGHDT, CDR2 YNNKEL (reference sequence). The CDR3 totals 13 residues. CDR3 amino acids: CASSQRGTDTQYF. The CDR3 DNA is TGTGCCAGCAGCCAGAGGGGGACAGATACGCAGTATTTT.

This clone came up once. This chain connects TRBV5-1 to TRBJ2-7, with a tentative D call TRBD2 (6 bases). The V gene lost 3 bases and the J gene lost 7 bases, with 20 bases spanning the gap. From germline, CDR1 is SGHRS and CDR2 YFSETQ. The CDR3 covers 15 residues. The CDR3: CASSWGDGIYEEQYF. The CDR3 DNA is TGCGCCAGCAGCTGGGGGGACGGGATCTACGAGGAGCAGTACTTC. Using reference TRBV5-1 and TRBJ2-7 for the parts outside the CDR3, the full variable domain is KAGVTQTPRYLIKTRGQQVTLSCSPISGHRSVSWYQQTPGQGLQFLFEYFSETQRNKGNFPGRFSGRQFSNSRSEMNVSTLELGDSALYLCASSWGDGIYEEQYFGPGTRLTVT.

V and J are TRBV7-2 and TRBJ1-4, with TRBD1 as a possible D gene (6 bases). The ends were cut back, 5 bases at V and 5 bases at J, with 9 bases in the middle. This CDR3 is built from 13 residues. Germline V gene lookup returns CDR1 SGHTA and CDR2 FQGNSA. CDR3 in DNA: TGTGCCAGCAGCGTCACAGGGAATGAAAAACTGTTTTTT. As protein: CASSVTGNEKLFF.

This chain links TRBV3-1 (or the pseudogene TRBV3-2) with TRBJ2-6; 7 bases fit TRBD1. Germline lookup yields CDR1 LGHDT and CDR2 YNNKEL (reference sequence). The CDR3 is made up of 20 amino acids. Trimming cost V 4 bases and J 2 bases; bases outside gene matches: 17. CDR3 sequence (DNA): TGTGCCAGCAGCCTTACCCCTGGGACAGCCTTATCTGCTGGGGCCAACGTCCTGACTTTC. Translating it yields CASSLTPGTALSAGANVLTF.

The table lists this clone with a few counts. V gene TRBV19 combines with J gene TRBJ1-1; D might be TRBD1 (6 bases). Trimming removed 6 bases at V and 1 base at J, with 15 bases between. The CDR3 loop spans 15 amino acids. CDR1 LNHDA and CDR2 SQIVND come from the germline V gene (reference sequence). CDR3 nucleotides: TGTGCCAGTAGCAGAGGGGGGGTCAAGAACACTGAAGCTTTCTTT. It translates to CASSRGGVKNTEAFF.

The chain links TRBV6-5 to TRBJ1-2; D may be TRBD1 (5 bases). The V and J ends lost 5 bases and 4 bases respectively, with 17 bases between them. This CDR3 is built from 15 residues. Germline-derived CDR1 and CDR2 are MNHEY and SVGAGI. CDR3 bases: TGTGCCAGCAGTCCCCGGGGACTACATCCCTATGGCTACACCTTC. Protein sequence: CASSPRGLHPYGYTF.

This clone was picked up a small number of times. The chain employs TRBV6-5 and TRBJ2-3, with 10 bases lining up with TRBD1. V lost 6 bases and J lost 5; bases outside the gene matches: 8. Per germline, CDR1 MNHEY and CDR2 SVGAGI. CDR3 size: 15 residues. In DNA, the CDR3 is TGTGCCAGCAGCAGCGACAGGGGGCGAGGAGATACGCAGTATTTT. Protein: CASSSDRGRGDTQYF.

The CDR3 bases are TGCAGCGTTGAAGATTGGACAGGGGGGGCCGGGGAGCTGTTTTTT. This encodes CSVEDWTGGAGELFF. V usage is TRBV29-1 and J usage is TRBJ2-2; 10 positions agree with TRBD1. The CDR3 spans 15 residues. Trimming took 0 bases from V and 6 from J; bases not matched to a gene: 4. The V gene's germline CDR1 is SQVTM and CDR2 ANQGSEA.